This TCR beta chain was captured by sequencing in a study of blood T cell repertoires in COVID-19. Participants' own reports of clinical history determined their cohort assignment. Method: immunoSEQ multiplex PCR; TCRdb's copy keeps in-frame clones and lacks some. This sample has just over 250,000 clones, with under 90% found just once. CDR1 is KGHDR and CDR2 is SFDVKD in the germline V gene. The CDR3 spans 15 residues. With 4 bases clipped from V and 3 bases from J, the junction kept 5 bases outside the gene matches. Sequencing was done on a sample of PBMCs or T cells enriched from blood (not recorded which). This sequence joins TRBV24-1 and TRBJ2-5; 9 nucleotides match TRBD2. The origin of this receptor is a man younger than 45 with acute COVID-19. The DNA of the CDR3 is TGTGCCACCAGTGACGCGGGAGGGGGTAAAGAGACCCAGTACTTC. It codes for CATSDAGGGKETQYF.